What follows are 8 T cell receptor beta chains derived from one specimen sequenced in a study of shared clonotypes between healthy human individuals. Data came from immunoSEQ multiplex PCR; TCRdb stores just in-frame clones and leaves some out. The data hold some 470,000 clones, with approximately 80% observed a single time. The specimen was PBMCs. The source of these receptors is a woman aged 40 to 55 in good health. Some clones in this sample may be carry-over from other donors' samples.

The rearrangement uses TRBV28 and TRBJ1-4; 7 bases align to TRBD1. CDR1 MDHEN and CDR2 SYDVKM come from the germline V gene. The CDR3 has 16 residues. V trimming: 4 bases; J trimming: 8 bases; junction bases outside the gene matches: 13. The CDR3 sequence: CASSSRYRGFGEKLFF. The CDR3 coding sequence is TGTGCCAGCAGTTCTAGATACAGGGGATTCGGAGAAAAACTGTTTTTT.

Only a few counts were recorded for this clone. This chain links TRBV6-6 with TRBJ1-5; TRBD1 might be the D (6 bases). This CDR3 is built from 13 residues. Germline assignment: CDR1 MNHNY and CDR2 SVGAGI (reference sequence). V dropped 5 bases and J dropped 7 bases, with 12 bases sitting between them. Written as DNA, the CDR3 is TGTGCCAGCAGTCCATACAGGGAACAGCCCCAGCATTTT. Protein product: CASSPYREQPQHF.

The V call is TRBV7-8, the J call TRBJ2-7; D is unclear. Germline lookup yields CDR1 SGHVS and CDR2 FQNEAQ. This CDR3 contains 11 residues. Trimming removed 5 bases at V and 10 bases at J, with 12 bases between. CDR3 loop: CASSPEATQYF. CDR3 nucleotides: TGTGCCAGCAGCCCCGAGGCCACCCAGTACTTC.

CDR3 sequence reads: CASSQVQGPNYNEQFF. As DNA, the CDR3 is TGCGCCAGCAGCCAAGTGCAGGGACCGAACTACAATGAGCAGTTCTTC. The V and J genes are TRBV4-1 and TRBJ2-1; D is tentatively TRBD1 or TRBD2 (5 bases each). Germline-derived CDR1 and CDR2 are MGHRA and YSYEKL. The CDR3 extends over 16 amino acids. Trimming shortened V by 1 base and J by 3 bases, and 13 bases separated the two germline ends.

The rearrangement uses TRBV6-6 and TRBJ1-5; D is possibly TRBD1 (6 bases). V was clipped by 8 bases and J by 2 bases, with 16 bases between them. The CDR3 length is 15 residues. The germline V gene encodes CDR1 MNHNY and CDR2 SVGAGI (reference sequence). CDR3 bases: TGTGCCAGCCGTCTGGGGGGGCTCGGCAATCAGCCCCAGCATTTT. Protein: CASRLGGLGNQPQHF.

The J gene is TRBJ1-4, the V gene TRBV5-1; possible D gene TRBD1, 5 bases. The CDR3 totals 14 residues. From germline, CDR1 is SGHRS and CDR2 YFSETQ. Trimming removed 0 bases from V and 8 bases from J, with 11 bases in between. CDR3 sequence: CASSLEGAGEKLFF. CDR3 coding DNA: TGCGCCAGCAGCTTGGAAGGGGCGGGGGAAAAACTGTTTTTT. The variable domain in full, completed from reference TRBV5-1 and TRBJ1-4, reads KAGVTQTPRYLIKTRGQQVTLSCSPISGHRSVSWYQQTPGQGLQFLFEYFSETQRNKGNFPGRFSGRQFSNSRSEMNVSTLELGDSALYLCASSLEGAGEKLFFGSGTQLSVL.

The rearrangement links TRBV28 to TRBJ2-3; no clear D gene. The V end was cut by 6 bases, the J end by 2 bases, with 9 bases between. Germline lookup yields CDR1 MDHEN and CDR2 SYDVKM. The CDR3 covers 13 residues. Here the CDR3 reads CASSSIPTDTQYF. CDR3 bases: TGTGCCAGCAGCTCTATACCCACAGATACGCAGTATTTT.

The chain uses TRBV5-4 and TRBJ2-7; 13 nucleotides align to TRBD2. Germline values: CDR1 SGHNT, CDR2 YYREEE (reference sequence). V lost 5 bases and J lost 6; bases outside the gene matches: 14. CDR3 length: 17 residues. This chain's CDR3 is CASSYSLAGGPVGEQYF. The CDR3, as DNA: TGTGCCAGCAGTTACTCACTAGCGGGAGGGCCGGTAGGCGAGCAGTACTTC.